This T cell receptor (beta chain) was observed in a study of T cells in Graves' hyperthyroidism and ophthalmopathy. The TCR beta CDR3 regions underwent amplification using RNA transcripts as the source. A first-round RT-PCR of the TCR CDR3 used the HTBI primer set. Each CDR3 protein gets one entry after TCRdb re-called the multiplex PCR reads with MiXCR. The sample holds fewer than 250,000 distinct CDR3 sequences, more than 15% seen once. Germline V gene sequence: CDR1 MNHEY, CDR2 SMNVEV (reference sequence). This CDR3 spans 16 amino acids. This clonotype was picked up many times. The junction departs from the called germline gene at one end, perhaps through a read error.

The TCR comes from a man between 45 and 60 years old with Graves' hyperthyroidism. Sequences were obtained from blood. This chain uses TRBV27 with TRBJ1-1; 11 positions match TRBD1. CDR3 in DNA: TGTGCCACCAGTTTAACCGGACAGGGGGCCTTTACTGAAGCTTTCTTT. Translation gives CATSLTGQGAFTEAFF.